These 10 T cell receptor beta chains came from one sample sequenced in a study of T cell responses to AZD1222 COVID-19 vaccine. Sequencing used immunoSEQ multiplex PCR; TCRdb keeps in-frame clones, though not all of them. The profile shows over 150,000 clones, about 86% of them singletons. The input for sequencing was peripheral blood, taken on day 0 of MenACWY control vaccination. The receptors derive from an adult in good health.

The chain has TRBV29-1 and TRBJ1-1; no definite D call. This CDR3 comprises 13 residues. Per the germline V gene, CDR1 is SQVTM and CDR2 is ANQGSEA. V was cut by 6 bases and J by 1 base, with 12 bases left in between. The CDR3 spells CSVPRAKNTEAFF. In DNA, the CDR3 is TGCAGCGTACCGAGGGCCAAGAACACTGAAGCTTTCTTT.

V is TRBV18 and J is TRBJ1-4; D might be TRBD1 (6 bases). CDR1 is KGHSH, CDR2 LQKENI, per germline. V gave up 8 bases and J gave up 6 bases, with 10 bases separating them. The CDR3 contains 12 residues. This chain's CDR3 is CASHRDDEKLFF. The CDR3 DNA is TGTGCCAGCCACAGGGACGATGAAAAACTGTTTTTT.

The gene calls are TRBV14 and TRBJ2-5; D is perhaps TRBD2 (5 bases). V lost 4 bases and J 5 bases, leaving 5 bases between the germline ends. The germline V gene has CDR1 SGHDN and CDR2 FVKESK. This CDR3 region has 11 residues. The CDR3 coding sequence is TGTGCCAGCAGCCGCGGGGAGACCCAGTACTTC. Translated: CASSRGETQYF.

This rearrangement joins TRBV5-1 to TRBJ1-6; 12 bases fit TRBD1. This CDR3 spans 18 amino acids. Germline V gene sequence: CDR1 SGHRS, CDR2 YFSETQ. The trim removed 3 bases at V and 5 bases at J, leaving 9 bases unmatched. The CDR3 protein is CASSYRDRGQGNNSPLHF. DNA for the CDR3: TGCGCCAGCAGCTATCGGGACAGGGGGCAAGGCAATAATTCACCCCTCCACTTT.

J is TRBJ2-2 and V is TRBV28; no clear D gene. The CDR3 covers 15 residues. V lost 4 bases to trimming and J lost 4 bases, with 13 bases between them. In germline, CDR1 is MDHEN, CDR2 SYDVKM. The CDR3 protein is CASSYASSITGELFF. The CDR3 DNA reads TGTGCCAGCAGTTATGCTAGTTCAATCACCGGGGAGCTGTTTTTT.

The chain joins TRBV9 to TRBJ1-2; TRBD1 matches 12 bases. CDR1 and CDR2 from the germline V gene are SGDLS and YYNGEE. With V trimmed by 4 bases and J by 4 bases, 14 bases remained unmatched. The CDR3 is 18 residues long. The CDR3 sequence: CASSSDGGTGGEGYGYTF. CDR3 nucleotide sequence: TGTGCCAGCAGCTCCGACGGGGGGACAGGGGGCGAGGGCTATGGCTACACCTTC. The entire variable domain, with the rest obtained from reference TRBV9 and TRBJ1-2, is as follows: DSGVTQTPKHLITATGQRVTLRCSPRSGDLSVYWYQQSLDQGLQFLIQYYNGEERAKGNILERFSAQQFPDLHSELNLSSLELGDSALYFCASSSDGGTGGEGYGYTFGSGTRLTVV.

The chain combines TRBV9 with TRBJ1-2; a possible D gene is TRBD1 (6 bases). From germline, CDR1 is SGDLS and CDR2 YYNGEE. The CDR3 extends over 14 amino acids. V gave up 1 base and J gave up 6 bases, with 13 bases separating them. This CDR3 reads CASSVLRAGDGYTF. CDR3 bases: TGTGCCAGCAGCGTATTACGGGCAGGGGATGGCTACACCTTC. The full variable domain, completed using reference TRBV9 and TRBJ1-2, is DSGVTQTPKHLITATGQRVTLRCSPRSGDLSVYWYQQSLDQGLQFLIQYYNGEERAKGNILERFSAQQFPDLHSELNLSSLELGDSALYFCASSVLRAGDGYTFGSGTRLTVV.

The V call is TRBV28, the J call TRBJ2-5; no reliable D call. The CDR3 loop spans 13 amino acids. Trimming took off 5 bases at V and 2 bases at J, with 9 bases between the two ends. From germline, CDR1 is MDHEN and CDR2 SYDVKM. CDR3 nucleotide sequence: TGTGCCAGCAGTATTTCAGGTCAAGAGACCCAGTACTTC. It encodes CASSISGQETQYF.

This chain uses TRBV19 with TRBJ1-4, with TRBD1 as a possible D gene (6 bases). The germline V gene encodes CDR1 LNHDA and CDR2 SQIVND (reference sequence). The CDR3 has 17 amino acids. V lost 8 bases and J 5 bases, leaving 24 bases between the germline ends. CDR3 nucleotide sequence: TGTGCCAGTGGCTCCCAGGGGAGATCAGGAGGGAATGAAAAACTGTTTTTT. Its translation: CASGSQGRSGGNEKLFF.

The chain combines TRBV19 with TRBJ1-1; D is undetermined. Trimming took off 5 bases at V and 0 bases at J, with 22 bases between the two ends. Germline CDR1 and CDR2: LNHDA and SQIVND (reference sequence). The CDR3 loop spans 18 amino acids. Here the CDR3 DNA reads TGTGCCAGTAGTGGAGGAAAGGGTTCCATCCACCTGAACACTGAAGCTTTCTTT. This translates into CASSGGKGSIHLNTEAFF.